This T cell receptor (beta chain) originates from a study of T cell responses to AZD1222 COVID-19 vaccine. The V and J ends lost 0 bases and 5 bases respectively, with 10 bases between them. CDR3 length: 14 residues. Germline values: CDR1 LGHNA, CDR2 YNFKEQ. The study's findings and limits: Mostly white British, mostly female donors; authors suggested clonal diversity may be underestimated.

Here immunoSEQ multiplex PCR was the method, and the copy in TCRdb shows in-frame clones only, minus some. The table lists around 150,000 clones, less than 95% of them singletons. As to this clone: Antigen specificity is unknown.

The source was peripheral blood, collected on day 0 of AZD1222 vaccination. The chain is built from TRBV4-2 and TRBJ1-1; D ambiguous. This TCR was recovered from an adult in good health. DNA of the CDR3: TGTGCCAGCAGCCAAGATGTCGGCGGGACTGAAGCTTTCTTT. This encodes CASSQDVGGTEAFF.